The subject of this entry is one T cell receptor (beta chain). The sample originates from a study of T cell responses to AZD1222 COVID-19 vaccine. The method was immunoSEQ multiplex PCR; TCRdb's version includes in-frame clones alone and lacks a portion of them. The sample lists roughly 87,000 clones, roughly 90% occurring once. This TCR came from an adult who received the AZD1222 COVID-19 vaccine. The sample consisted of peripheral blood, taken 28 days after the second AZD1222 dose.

The CDR3 nucleotides read TGTGCCAGCAGCTTAAGGGGGGCTAGCGCGATCTACAATGAGCAGTTCTTC. Its translation is CASSLRGASAIYNEQFF. The gene calls are TRBV7-6 and TRBJ2-1, with D possibly being TRBD1 or TRBD2 (6 bases each). The CDR3 has 17 amino acids. V lost 2 bases and J 3 bases, leaving 17 bases between the germline ends. The germline CDR1 and CDR2 sequences are SGHVS and FNYEAQ.